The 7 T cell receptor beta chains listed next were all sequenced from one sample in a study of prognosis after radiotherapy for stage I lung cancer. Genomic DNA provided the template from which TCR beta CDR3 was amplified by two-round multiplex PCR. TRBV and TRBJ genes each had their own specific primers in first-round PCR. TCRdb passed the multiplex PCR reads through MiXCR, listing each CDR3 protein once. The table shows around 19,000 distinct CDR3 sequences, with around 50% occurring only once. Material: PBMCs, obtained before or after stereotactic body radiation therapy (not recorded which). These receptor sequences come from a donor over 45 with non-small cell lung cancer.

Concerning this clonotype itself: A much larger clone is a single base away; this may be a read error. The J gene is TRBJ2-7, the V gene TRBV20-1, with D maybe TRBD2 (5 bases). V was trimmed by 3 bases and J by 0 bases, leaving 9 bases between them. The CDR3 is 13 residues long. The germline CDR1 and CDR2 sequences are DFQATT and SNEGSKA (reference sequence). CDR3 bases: TGCAGTGCTAGGACGGGGTCCTCCTACGAGCAGTACTTC. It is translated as CSARTGSSYEQYF.

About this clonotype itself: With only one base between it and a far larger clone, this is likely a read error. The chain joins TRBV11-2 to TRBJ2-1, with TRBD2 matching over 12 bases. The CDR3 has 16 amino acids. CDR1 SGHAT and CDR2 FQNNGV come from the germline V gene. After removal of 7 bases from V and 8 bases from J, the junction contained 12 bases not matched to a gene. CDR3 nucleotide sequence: TGTGCCAGCAATCTCATATTGACTAGCGGGAGCTATGAGCAGTTCTTC. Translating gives CASNLILTSGSYEQFF.

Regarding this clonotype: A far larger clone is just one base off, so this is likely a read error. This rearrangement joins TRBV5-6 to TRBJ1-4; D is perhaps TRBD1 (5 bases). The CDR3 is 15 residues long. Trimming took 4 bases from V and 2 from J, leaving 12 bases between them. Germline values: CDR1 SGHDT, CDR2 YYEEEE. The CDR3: CASSARASTNEKLFF. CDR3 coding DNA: TGTGCCAGCAGCGCCAGGGCCTCGACTAATGAAAAACTGTTTTTT.

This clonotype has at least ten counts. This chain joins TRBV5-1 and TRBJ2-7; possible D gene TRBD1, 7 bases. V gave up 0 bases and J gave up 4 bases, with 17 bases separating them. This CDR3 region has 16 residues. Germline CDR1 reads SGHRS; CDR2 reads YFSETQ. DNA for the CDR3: TGCGCCAGCAGCTTGGGACCCCGCAGGGGGGATTACGAGCAGTACTTC. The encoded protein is CASSLGPRRGDYEQYF.

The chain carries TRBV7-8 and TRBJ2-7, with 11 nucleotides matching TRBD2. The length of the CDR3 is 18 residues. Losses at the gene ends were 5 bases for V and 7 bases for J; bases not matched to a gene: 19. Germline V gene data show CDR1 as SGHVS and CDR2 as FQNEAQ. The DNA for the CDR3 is TGTGCCAGCAGCCAATATAAATGCCTGGGACTAGCGGAGACGGAGCAGTACTTC. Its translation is CASSQYKCLGLAETEQYF. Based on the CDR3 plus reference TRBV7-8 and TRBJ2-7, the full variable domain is GAGVSQSPRYKVAKRGQDVALRCDPISGHVSLFWYQQALGQGPEFLTYFQNEAQLDKSGLPSDRFFAERPEGSVSTLKIQRTQQEDSAVYLCASSQYKCLGLAETEQYFGPGTRLTVT.

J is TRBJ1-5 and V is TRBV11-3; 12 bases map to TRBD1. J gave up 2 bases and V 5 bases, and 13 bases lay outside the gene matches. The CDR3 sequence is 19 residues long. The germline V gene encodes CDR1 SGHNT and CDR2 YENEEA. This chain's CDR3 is CASSQSAGQGARGNQPQHF. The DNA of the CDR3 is TGTGCCAGCAGCCAATCTGCGGGACAGGGGGCGAGGGGCAATCAGCCCCAGCATTTT.

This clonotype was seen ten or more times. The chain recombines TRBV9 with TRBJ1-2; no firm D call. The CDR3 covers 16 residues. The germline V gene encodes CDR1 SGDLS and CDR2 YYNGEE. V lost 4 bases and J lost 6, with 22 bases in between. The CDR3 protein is CASSSDPRLGFDGYTF. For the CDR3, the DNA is TGTGCCAGCAGCTCAGACCCCAGGTTAGGTTTCGATGGCTACACCTTC. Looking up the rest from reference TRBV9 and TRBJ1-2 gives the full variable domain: DSGVTQTPKHLITATGQRVTLRCSPRSGDLSVYWYQQSLDQGLQFLIQYYNGEERAKGNILERFSAQQFPDLHSELNLSSLELGDSALYFCASSSDPRLGFDGYTFGSGTRLTVV.